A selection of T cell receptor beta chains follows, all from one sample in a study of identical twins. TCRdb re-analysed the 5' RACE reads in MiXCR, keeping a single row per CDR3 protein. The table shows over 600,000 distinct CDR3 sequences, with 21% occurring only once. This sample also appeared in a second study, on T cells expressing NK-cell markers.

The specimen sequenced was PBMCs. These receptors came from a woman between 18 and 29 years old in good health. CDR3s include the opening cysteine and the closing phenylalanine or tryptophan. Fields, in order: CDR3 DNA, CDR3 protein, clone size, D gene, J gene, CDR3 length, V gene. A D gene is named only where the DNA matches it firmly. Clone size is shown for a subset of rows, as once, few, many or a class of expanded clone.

CDR3 DNA: TGTGCCAGCAGCTTAGCGGCCGGGGTTCAGTACTTC; CDR3 protein: CASSLAAGVQYF; clone size: NA; D gene: NA; J gene: TRBJ2-7; CDR3 length: 12; V gene: TRBV7-6
CDR3 DNA: TGCGCCAGCTCCGATCTAACTCTACTCTCCTACGAGCAGTACTTC; CDR3 protein: CASSDLTLLSYEQYF; clone size: few; D gene: NA; J gene: TRBJ2-7; CDR3 length: 15; V gene: TRBV5-1
CDR3 DNA: TGTGCCATCCTTCGGGATTCGATCGGGGAGCTGTTTTTT; CDR3 protein: CAILRDSIGELFF; clone size: few; D gene: NA; J gene: TRBJ2-2; CDR3 length: 13; V gene: TRBV10-3
CDR3 DNA: TGTGCCAGCAGTTACGGGGGACTTAGCACTGAAGCTTTCTTT; CDR3 protein: CASSYGGLSTEAFF; clone size: NA; D gene: NA; J gene: TRBJ1-1; CDR3 length: 14; V gene: TRBV6-5
CDR3 DNA: TGTGCCAGCAGCGTAGCTCTAGTGTCTGAGCAGTTCTTC; CDR3 protein: CASSVALVSEQFF; clone size: NA; D gene: NA; J gene: TRBJ2-1; CDR3 length: 13; V gene: TRBV9
CDR3 DNA: TGTGCCAGCAGTTTTTCCCCGGGGGGGGGGCCCGGCGTTGAGCAGTTCTTC; CDR3 protein: CASSFSPGGGPGVEQFF; clone size: NA; D gene: TRBD2; J gene: TRBJ2-1; CDR3 length: 17; V gene: TRBV12-3/TRBV12-4
CDR3 DNA: TGCGCCAGCAGCCAAAGGCGGGAACCCGGGGAGCTGTTTTTT; CDR3 protein: CASSQRREPGELFF; clone size: NA; D gene: NA; J gene: TRBJ2-2; CDR3 length: 14; V gene: TRBV4-3
CDR3 DNA: TGCAGCGTTGGACAGTTAGGGACCCAGTACTTC; CDR3 protein: CSVGQLGTQYF; clone size: NA; D gene: NA; J gene: TRBJ2-5; CDR3 length: 11; V gene: TRBV29-1
CDR3 DNA: TGTGCCAGCAGTTACTCGAAGACTAGCGGGTTGGGGGAGCAGTACTTC; CDR3 protein: CASSYSKTSGLGEQYF; clone size: few; D gene: TRBD2; J gene: TRBJ2-7; CDR3 length: 16; V gene: TRBV6-5
CDR3 DNA: TGCGCCAGCAGCCAAGGGGATGCTAGCACAGATACGCAGTATTTT; CDR3 protein: CASSQGDASTDTQYF; clone size: many; D gene: NA; J gene: TRBJ2-3; CDR3 length: 15; V gene: TRBV4-3
CDR3 DNA: TGCGCCAGCAGCTTGGGGCAGCGCCTTGAAGCTTTCTTT; CDR3 protein: CASSLGQRLEAFF; clone size: NA; D gene: NA; J gene: TRBJ1-1; CDR3 length: 13; V gene: TRBV5-1
CDR3 DNA: TGCAGCGGTAGAATTAAAAACACCGGGGAGCTGTTTTTT; CDR3 protein: CSGRIKNTGELFF; clone size: NA; D gene: NA; J gene: TRBJ2-2; CDR3 length: 13; V gene: TRBV29-1
CDR3 DNA: TGTGCCAGCAGCCCCTCCGGGACTAGCGCAGATACGCAGTATTTT; CDR3 protein: CASSPSGTSADTQYF; clone size: NA; D gene: TRBD2; J gene: TRBJ2-3; CDR3 length: 15; V gene: TRBV9